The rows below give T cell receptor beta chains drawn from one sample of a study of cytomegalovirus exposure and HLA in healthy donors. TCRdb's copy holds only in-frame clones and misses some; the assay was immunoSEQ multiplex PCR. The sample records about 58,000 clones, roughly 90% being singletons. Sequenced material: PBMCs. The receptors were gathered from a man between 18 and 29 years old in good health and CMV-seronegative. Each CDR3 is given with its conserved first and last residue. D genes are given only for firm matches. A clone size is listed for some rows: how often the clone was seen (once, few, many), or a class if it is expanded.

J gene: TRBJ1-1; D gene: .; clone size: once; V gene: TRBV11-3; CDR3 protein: CASSSSPFGQNTEAFF; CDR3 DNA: TGTGCCAGCAGCTCATCGCCCTTTGGACAGAACACTGAAGCTTTCTTT
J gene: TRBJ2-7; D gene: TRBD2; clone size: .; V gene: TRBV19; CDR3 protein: CASSIGAQRGLSYEQYF; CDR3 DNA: TGTGCCAGTAGTATAGGGGCCCAGCGGGGATTATCCTACGAGCAGTACTTC
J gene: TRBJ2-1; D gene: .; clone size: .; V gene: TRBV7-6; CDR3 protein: CASSSTPGEQFF; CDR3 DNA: TGTGCCAGCAGCTCCACCCCGGGAGAGCAGTTCTTC
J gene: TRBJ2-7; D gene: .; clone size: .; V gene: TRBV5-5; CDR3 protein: CASSSPRDNYEQYF; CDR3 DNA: TGTGCCAGCAGCTCCCCTCGGGATAACTACGAGCAGTACTTC
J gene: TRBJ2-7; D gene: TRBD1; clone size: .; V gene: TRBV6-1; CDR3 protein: CASSDKGASYEQYF; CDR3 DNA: TGTGCCAGCAGTGACAAGGGGGCTTCCTACGAGCAGTACTTC
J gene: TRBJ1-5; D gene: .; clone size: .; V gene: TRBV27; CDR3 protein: CASSEQGLGNQPQHF; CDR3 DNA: TGTGCCAGCAGCGAGCAGGGGCTGGGCAATCAGCCCCAGCATTTT
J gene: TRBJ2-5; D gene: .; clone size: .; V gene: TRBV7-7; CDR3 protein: CASSLPSPTRGFQETQYF; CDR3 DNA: TGTGCTAGCAGCTTACCCTCCCCTACCCGAGGTTTTCAGGAGACCCAGTACTTC
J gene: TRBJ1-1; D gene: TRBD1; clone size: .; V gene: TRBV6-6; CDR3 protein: CASTDRGGTEAFF; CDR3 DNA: TGTGCCAGCACCGACAGGGGCGGCACTGAAGCTTTCTTT
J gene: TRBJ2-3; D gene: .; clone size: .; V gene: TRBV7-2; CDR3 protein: CASSQGLADTQYF; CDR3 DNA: TGTGCCAGCAGCCAAGGCCTAGCAGATACGCAGTATTTT
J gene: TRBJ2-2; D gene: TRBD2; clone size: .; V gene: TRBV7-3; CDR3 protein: CASSPGLAASTGELFF; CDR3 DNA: TGTGCCAGCAGCCCCGGACTAGCGGCCTCCACCGGGGAGCTGTTTTTT
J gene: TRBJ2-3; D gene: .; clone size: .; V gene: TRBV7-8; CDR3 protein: CASSFRLSTDTQYF; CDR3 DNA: TGTGCCAGCAGCTTTAGACTATCCACAGATACGCAGTATTTT
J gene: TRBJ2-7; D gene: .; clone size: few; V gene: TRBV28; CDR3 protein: CASSRRLTYEQYF; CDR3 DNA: TGTGCCAGCAGCCGAAGACTAACTTACGAGCAGTACTTC
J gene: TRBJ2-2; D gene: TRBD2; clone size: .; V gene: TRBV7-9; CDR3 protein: CASSYRWLAGEIGELFF; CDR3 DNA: TGTGCCAGCAGCTACCGTTGGCTAGCGGGAGAAATCGGGGAGCTGTTTTTT
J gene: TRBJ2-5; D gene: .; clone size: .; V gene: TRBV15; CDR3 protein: CATSSLGAGRETQYF; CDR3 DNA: TGTGCCACCAGCAGCCTAGGGGCCGGTAGGGAGACCCAGTACTTC
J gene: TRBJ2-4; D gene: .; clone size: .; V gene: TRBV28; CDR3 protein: CASSFPRRGIQYF; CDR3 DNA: TGTGCCAGCAGTTTTCCGCGGCGTGGCATTCAGTACTTC